This record looks at one T cell receptor beta chain sequence and its context. This specimen belongs to a study of cytomegalovirus exposure and HLA in healthy donors. Germline assignment: CDR1 KGHSH and CDR2 LQKENI. CDR3 length: 15 residues. V was pared by 3 bases and J by 7 bases, with 19 bases between. PCR used 60 Vbeta primers and 13 Jbeta primers. The assay was immunoSEQ multiplex PCR, and TCRdb's table has in-frame clones only and misses some. The table has about 160,000 clones, about 72% seen once. The source material was PBMCs. The clonotype originates from a man aged 60-69 years in good health and CMV-seronegative. The chain is built from TRBV18 and TRBJ2-7; tentative D call: TRBD2 (6 bases). This chain's CDR3 is CASSPSDGGWGEQYF. The CDR3 DNA sequence: TGTGCCAGCTCACCCTCGGACGGGGGTTGGGGAGAGCAGTACTTC.